These 7 T cell receptor beta chains originate from one sample sequenced in a study of early T cells in non-severe SARS-CoV-2 infection. One entry per CDR3 protein, called by TCRdb with MiXCR from the 5' RACE reads. The table has roughly 66,000 distinct CDR3 sequences, approximately 10% seen once. The sample taken for sequencing was whole blood. Receptors originate from an adult who was a healthcare worker with PCR-confirmed SARS-CoV-2 infection or an uninfected control (not recorded which).

The table lists this clonotype with many counts. V usage is TRBV3-1 and J usage is TRBJ2-3, with D tentatively TRBD2 (5 bases). Trimming took 0 bases from V and 9 from J, leaving 25 bases between them. This CDR3 has 18 amino acids. Germline CDR1 is LGHDT and CDR2 is YNNKEL (reference sequence). The CDR3 loop is CASSQEAVERRGPWTQYF. The CDR3 DNA sequence: TGTGCCAGCAGCCAAGAGGCTGTCGAGCGGAGAGGGCCTTGGACGCAGTATTTT.

This clonotype occurred many times. The chain carries TRBV12-3 or TRBV12-4 and TRBJ1-1, with D possibly being TRBD1 (6 bases). This CDR3 is built from 13 residues. Trimming took off 2 bases at V and 10 bases at J, with 14 bases between the two ends. As DNA, the CDR3 is TGTGCCAGCAGTTTAAGGGGGGCTGGTTTAGCTTTCTTT. Protein product: CASSLRGAGLAFF.

The chain carries TRBV20-1 and TRBJ2-5, with 9 bases lining up with TRBD2. V lost 1 base and J lost 5; bases outside the gene matches: 8. This CDR3 comprises 15 residues. CDR1 DFQATT and CDR2 SNEGSKA come from the germline V gene (reference sequence). DNA for the CDR3: TGCAGTGCTAGAGTGGCGGGAGGGCCTCGGGAGACCCAGTACTTC. Protein product: CSARVAGGPRETQYF.

This rearrangement joins TRBV11-2 to TRBJ2-5; no firm D call. This CDR3 is 11 amino acids long. The germline V gene encodes CDR1 SGHAT and CDR2 FQNNGV. Trimming took off 5 bases at V and 4 bases at J, with 5 bases between the two ends. CDR3 bases: TGTGCCAGCAGCATTGTAGAGACCCAGTACTTC. It is translated as CASSIVETQYF.

The chain carries TRBV14 and TRBJ2-1; the D gene is possibly TRBD1 (6 bases). Germline CDR1 SGHDN, CDR2 FVKESK. V was clipped by 4 bases and J by 0 bases, with 13 bases between them. This CDR3 is 16 amino acids long. The CDR3 DNA sequence: TGTGCCAGCAGCCCACAGGGACCGAGCTCCTACAATGAGCAGTTCTTC. It yields the protein CASSPQGPSSYNEQFF. The whole variable domain, remainder taken from reference TRBV14 and TRBJ2-1, is EAGVTQFPSHSVIEKGQTVTLRCDPISGHDNLYWYRRVMGKEIKFLLHFVKESKQDESGMPNNRFLAERTGGTYSTLKVQPAELEDSGVYFCASSPQGPSSYNEQFFGPGTRLTVL.

The V call is TRBV7-2, the J call TRBJ2-7; D gene uncertain. Trimming cost V 1 base and J 7 bases, with 11 bases left between them. Germline-derived CDR1 and CDR2 are SGHTA and FQGNSA. The CDR3 loop spans 13 amino acids. CDR3 in DNA: TGTGCCAGCAGCTTAGAGACTCCGAGGGAGCAGTACTTC. Translating gives CASSLETPREQYF.

The rearrangement joins TRBV5-1 to TRBJ2-5; D is unresolved. Germline V CDR1 and CDR2: SGHRS, YFSETQ. The CDR3 covers 13 residues. V shed 2 bases and J shed 1 base, with 6 bases lying between them. The chain's CDR3 is CASSFRSQETQYF. CDR3 in DNA: TGCGCCAGCAGCTTTAGAAGCCAAGAGACCCAGTACTTC.